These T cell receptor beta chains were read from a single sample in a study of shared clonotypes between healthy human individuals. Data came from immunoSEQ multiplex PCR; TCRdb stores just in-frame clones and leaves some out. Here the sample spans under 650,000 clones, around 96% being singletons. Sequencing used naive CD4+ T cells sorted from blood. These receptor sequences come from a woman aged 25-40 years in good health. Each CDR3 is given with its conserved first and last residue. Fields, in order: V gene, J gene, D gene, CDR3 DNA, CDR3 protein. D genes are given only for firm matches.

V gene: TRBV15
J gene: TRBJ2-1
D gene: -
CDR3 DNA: TGTGCCACCAGCAGAGACCACCGCGGGACTCGCTACAATGAGCAGTTCTTC
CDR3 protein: CATSRDHRGTRYNEQFF

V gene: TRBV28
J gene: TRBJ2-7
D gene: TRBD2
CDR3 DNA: TGTGCCAGCAGTTTATGGGCAGGGCGGGAGTTGCCCTACGAGCAGTACTTC
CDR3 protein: CASSLWAGRELPYEQYF

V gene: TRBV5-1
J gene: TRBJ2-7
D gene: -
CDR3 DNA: TGCGCCAGCAGCTCCCGGGACTTCTACGAGCAGTACTTC
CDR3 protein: CASSSRDFYEQYF

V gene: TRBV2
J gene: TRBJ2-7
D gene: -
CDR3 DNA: TGTGCCAGCACCCAAGGGTTGGCCGTAGGATACGAGCAGTACTTC
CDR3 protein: CASTQGLAVGYEQYF

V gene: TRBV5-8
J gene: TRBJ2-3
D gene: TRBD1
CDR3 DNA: TGTGCCAGCAGCTCCCCTACCTTGGACAGGGGGCTTTATGGAGATACGCAGTATTTT
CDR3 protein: CASSSPTLDRGLYGDTQYF

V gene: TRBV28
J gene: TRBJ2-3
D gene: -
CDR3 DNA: TGTGCCAGCAGTTTCCCGGGACCTCCGGATACGCAGTATTTT
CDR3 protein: CASSFPGPPDTQYF

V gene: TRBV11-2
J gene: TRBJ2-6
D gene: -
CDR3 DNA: TGTGCCAGCAGCTTAGACCTCTCTGGGGCCAACGTCCTGACTTTC
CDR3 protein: CASSLDLSGANVLTF

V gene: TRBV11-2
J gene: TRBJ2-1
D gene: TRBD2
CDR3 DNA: TGTGCCAGCGGCACAATTAGCGGGAGAAGTAATGAGCAGTTCTTC
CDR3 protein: CASGTISGRSNEQFF

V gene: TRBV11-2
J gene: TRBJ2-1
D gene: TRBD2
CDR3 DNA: TGTGCCAGCAGCTTAGATCACGGCGGGAGAGAGCAGTTCTTC
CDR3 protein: CASSLDHGGREQFF

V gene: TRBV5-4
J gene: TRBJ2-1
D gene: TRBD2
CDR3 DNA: TGTGCCAGCAGTCTCGGGGGGACGAGCTCCTACAATGAGCAGTTCTTC
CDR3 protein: CASSLGGTSSYNEQFF

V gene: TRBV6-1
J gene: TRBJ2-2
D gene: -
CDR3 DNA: TGTGCCAGCAGAGTAGCGGTGAACACCGGGGAGCTGTTTTTT
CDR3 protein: CASRVAVNTGELFF

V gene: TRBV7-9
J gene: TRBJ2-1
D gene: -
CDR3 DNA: TGTGCCAGCAGCCCCAGGGAAACAATCCACAATGAGCAGTTCTTC
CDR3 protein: CASSPRETIHNEQFF

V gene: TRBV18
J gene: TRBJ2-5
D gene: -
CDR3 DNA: TGTGCCAGCTCACCAGGTTTGGAGACCCAGTACTTC
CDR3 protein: CASSPGLETQYF

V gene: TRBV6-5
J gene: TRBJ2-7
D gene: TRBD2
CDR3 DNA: TGTGCCAGCAGCTACCGGACTAGCCCCTACTACGAGCAGTACTTC
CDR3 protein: CASSYRTSPYYEQYF

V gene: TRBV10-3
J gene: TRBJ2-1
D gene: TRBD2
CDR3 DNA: TGTGCCATCAGTGAGTGGGGACTAGCGAGGAGCAATGAGCAGTTCTTC
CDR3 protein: CAISEWGLARSNEQFF

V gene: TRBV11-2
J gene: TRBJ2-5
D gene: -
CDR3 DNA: TGTGCCAGCAGCTCAATCCCTGAGACCCAGTACTTC
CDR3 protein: CASSSIPETQYF

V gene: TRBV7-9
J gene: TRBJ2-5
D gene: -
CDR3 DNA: TGTGCCAGCAGCTGGGGCTCGGGTCAACCCTGGGGGGAGACCCAGTACTTC
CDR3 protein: CASSWGSGQPWGETQYF

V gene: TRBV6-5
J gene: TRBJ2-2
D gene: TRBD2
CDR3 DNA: TGTGCCAGCAAGGGGCGGGAGATCACCGGGGAGCTGTTTTTT
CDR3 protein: CASKGREITGELFF

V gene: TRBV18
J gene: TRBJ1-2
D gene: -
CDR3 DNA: TGTGCCAGCTCACCAGAAGGATATTATGGCTACACCTTC
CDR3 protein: CASSPEGYYGYTF

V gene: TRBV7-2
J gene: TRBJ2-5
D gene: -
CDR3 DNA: TGTGCCAGCAGCTCCATTACTCTAGTGGCGGAGACCCAGTACTTC
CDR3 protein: CASSSITLVAETQYF

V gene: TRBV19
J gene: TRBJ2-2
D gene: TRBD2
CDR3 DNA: TGTGCCAGTAGTATAGCGGCGGGGGTGGGCACCGGGGAGCTGTTTTTT
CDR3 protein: CASSIAAGVGTGELFF

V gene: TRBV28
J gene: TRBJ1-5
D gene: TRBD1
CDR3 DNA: TGTGCCAGCAGGCCTCAGGGGGCGCCTGGTCAGCCCCAGCATTTT
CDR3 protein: CASRPQGAPGQPQHF

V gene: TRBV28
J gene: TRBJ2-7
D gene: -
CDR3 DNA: TGTGCCAGCACTTCCGGAGGGTACGAGCAGTACTTC
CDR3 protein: CASTSGGYEQYF

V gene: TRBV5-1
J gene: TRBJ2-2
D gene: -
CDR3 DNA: TGCGCCAGCAGCAACCCGACACTGGCTGGAACCGGGGAGCTGTTTTTT
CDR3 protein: CASSNPTLAGTGELFF

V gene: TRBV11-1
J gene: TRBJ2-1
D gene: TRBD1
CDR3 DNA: TGTGCCAGCAGCTGGGACAGGGTAGATGAGCAGTTCTTC
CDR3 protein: CASSWDRVDEQFF

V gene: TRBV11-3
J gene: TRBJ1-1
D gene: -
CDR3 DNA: TGTGCCAGCAGCCCACAATCCGGGGGAGGACCGAACACTGAAGCTTTCTTT
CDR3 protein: CASSPQSGGGPNTEAFF

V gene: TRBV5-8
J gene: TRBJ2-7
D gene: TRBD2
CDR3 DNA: TGTGCCAGCCTCGAACCGGGACTAGCGGTCCACGAGCAGTACTTC
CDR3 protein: CASLEPGLAVHEQYF

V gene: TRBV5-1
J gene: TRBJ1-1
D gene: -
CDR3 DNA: TGCGCCAGCAGCCCTGGTCCGGGGTTGAACACTGAAGCTTTCTTT
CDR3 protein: CASSPGPGLNTEAFF

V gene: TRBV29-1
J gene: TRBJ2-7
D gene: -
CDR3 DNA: TGCAGCGTCATACCCCACACGAGCTACGAGCAGTACTTC
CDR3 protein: CSVIPHTSYEQYF